Listed here are 20 T cell receptor beta chains from one sample, sequenced in a study of early T cells in non-severe SARS-CoV-2 infection. From the 5' RACE reads, TCRdb called clonotypes with MiXCR, one entry per CDR3 protein. The table records about 26,000 distinct CDR3 sequences, roughly 4.3% of them present only once. Sequenced sample: whole blood. The source is an adult who was a healthcare worker with PCR-confirmed SARS-CoV-2 infection or an uninfected control (not recorded which).

This clonotype was counted many times. The V call is TRBV4-3, the J call TRBJ2-1; the D gene could be TRBD1 or TRBD2 (6 bases each). This CDR3 spans 16 amino acids. CDR1 LGHNA and CDR2 YSLEER come from the germline V gene. V lost 0 bases and J 2 bases, leaving 11 bases between the germline ends. CDR3 protein: CASSQETGGAYNEQFF. The CDR3 bases are TGCGCCAGCAGCCAAGAAACCGGGGGCGCCTACAATGAGCAGTTCTTC.

Ten or more counts support this clonotype. This chain links TRBV6-1 with TRBJ2-4, with D possibly TRBD2 on 6 matching bases. The V and J ends lost 2 bases and 8 bases respectively, with 16 bases between them. The CDR3 loop spans 15 amino acids. Germline CDR1 is MNHNS and CDR2 is SASEGT. Here the CDR3 DNA reads TGTGCCAGCAGTGAAACGGACATGCGGGGACACATTCAGTACTTC. The encoded protein is CASSETDMRGHIQYF.

The table lists this clonotype with many counts. The chain couples TRBV4-1 to TRBJ2-1; D perhaps matches TRBD1 (5 bases). CDR3 length: 15 amino acids. Germline assignment: CDR1 MGHRA and CDR2 YSYEKL. Trimming took 4 bases from V and 10 from J, leaving 20 bases between them. The CDR3 is CASSLSRAPLDEQFF. The CDR3 nucleotides read TGCGCCAGCAGCCTCTCCAGGGCCCCGCTAGACGAGCAGTTCTTC.

This clonotype occurred a few times. The genes are TRBV20-1 and TRBJ2-7, with D possibly TRBD1 on 5 matching bases. V lost 2 bases and J lost 3, with 14 bases in between. Germline V lookup: CDR1 DFQATT, CDR2 SNEGSKA (reference sequence). The CDR3 consists of 14 residues. The CDR3 DNA sequence: TGCAGTGCTAGACCGCAGGGTTCCCTCTACGAGCAGTACTTC. Its translation is CSARPQGSLYEQYF.

In its sample, this clonotype was seen a few times. Compared with germline, one end of the junction differs, possibly owing to a read error. The genes are TRBV7-7 and TRBJ2-3; 9 bases agree with TRBD1. Per the germline V gene, CDR1 is SSHAT and CDR2 is FNYEAQ (reference sequence). This CDR3 comprises 14 residues. For the CDR3, the DNA is TGTGCTAGCAGCTTGGGACAGGGAGGAGATACGCAGTATTTT. Translating gives CASSLGQGGDTQYF.

This clonotype was counted ten times or more. The DNA for the CDR3 is TGCAGCGTAGGCTGGGGCTACACCTTC. Translating it yields CSVGWGYTF. The V gene is TRBV29-1, the J gene TRBJ1-2; D is ambiguous. Germline CDR1 is SQVTM and CDR2 is ANQGSEA. Trimming left V 6 bases short and J 8 bases short, with 7 bases between. The CDR3 loop spans 9 amino acids.

The sample holds many counts of this clonotype. This chain joins TRBV7-9 and TRBJ2-2; D possibly corresponds to TRBD1 (6 bases). V lost 3 bases to trimming and J lost 7 bases, with 24 bases between them. Germline CDR1 reads SEHNR; CDR2 reads FQNEAQ (reference sequence). This CDR3 region has 18 residues. The CDR3 DNA sequence: TGTGCCAGCAGCTTCCGCAGGGGAGAGGACCAACGAGGCGGGGAGCTGTTTTTT. Translated, it gives CASSFRRGEDQRGGELFF.

This clonotype was found many times. The V gene is TRBV5-4, the J gene TRBJ2-1; possible D gene TRBD2, 5 bases. The germline V gene encodes CDR1 SGHNT and CDR2 YYREEE (reference sequence). CDR3 size: 17 residues. Between the trimmed V and J ends, which lost 1 base and 0 bases, there was a span of 14 bases. CDR3 sequence reads: CASSLPGGLSSYNEQFF. In DNA, the CDR3 is TGTGCCAGCAGCTTGCCCGGCGGGTTGAGCTCCTACAATGAGCAGTTCTTC.

The V call is TRBV14, the J call TRBJ2-3, with D possibly matching TRBD2 (5 bases). Trimming pared 4 bases from V and 0 bases from J, leaving 8 bases between. This CDR3 is 14 amino acids long. Germline lookup yields CDR1 SGHDN and CDR2 FVKESK. The CDR3: CASSRGSSTDTQYF. CDR3 nucleotides: TGTGCCAGCAGCCGTGGGAGTAGCACAGATACGCAGTATTTT.

This clonotype was found many times. J is TRBJ2-3 and V is TRBV7-6; D call uncertain. The V end lost 0 bases, the J end lost 4 bases, and 8 bases lay between the germline ends. The germline V gene has CDR1 SGHVS and CDR2 FNYEAQ. This CDR3 spans 14 amino acids. CDR3 in amino acids: CASSLASGPDTQYF. The CDR3 nucleotides read TGTGCCAGCAGCTTAGCGTCGGGTCCAGATACGCAGTATTTT.

This clonotype is judged medium-sized. This chain connects TRBV21-1 to TRBJ1-1; no DNA check was done on the table's D call, TRBD1. TRBV21-1 is listed as a pseudogene. CDR3 length: 12 residues. Here the CDR3 DNA reads TGTGCCAGCCTTACAGGGAACACTGAAGCTTTCTTT. This sequence encodes CASLTGNTEAFF.

This clonotype was counted at least ten times. V is TRBV7-2 and J is TRBJ2-1; 14 bases match TRBD2. Germline CDR1 and CDR2: SGHTA and FQGNSA. The trim removed 1 base at V and 4 bases at J, leaving 6 bases unmatched. This CDR3 has 18 amino acids. DNA for the CDR3: TGTGCCAGCAGCTTAGATGGGACTAGCGGGAGTGTATACAATGAGCAGTTCTTC. Residues: CASSLDGTSGSVYNEQFF.

V gene TRBV28 combines with J gene TRBJ2-3, with D unclear. Germline CDR1 is MDHEN and CDR2 is SYDVKM. The CDR3 contains 12 residues. V was trimmed by 5 bases and J by 3 bases, leaving 6 bases between them. This CDR3 reads CASSSQTDTQYF. The DNA of the CDR3 is TGTGCCAGCAGTAGCCAGACAGATACGCAGTATTTT.

This clonotype appeared a single time. This sequence may be a read error, since a much larger clone differs from it by one base. The J gene is TRBJ2-2, the V gene TRBV7-9, with 8 bases aligning to TRBD2. The CDR3 consists of 14 residues. The V gene's germline CDR1 is SEHNR and CDR2 FQNEAQ (reference sequence). This CDR3 is CASIRSGNTGELFF. The CDR3 coding sequence is TGTGCCAGCATCCGTAGCGGGAATACCGGAGAGCTGTTTTTT.

This clonotype was seen many times. The chain combines TRBV28 with TRBJ2-3; the D is unclear. Germline CDR1 reads MDHEN; CDR2 reads SYDVKM. This CDR3 has 13 amino acids. Trimming shortened V by 5 bases and J by 0 bases, and 6 bases separated the two germline ends. DNA for the CDR3: TGTGCCAGCAGTAGACTCAGCACAGATACGCAGTATTTT. As protein: CASSRLSTDTQYF.

Only a few counts were recorded for this clonotype. The V gene is TRBV7-9, the J gene TRBJ2-5; a weak D match, TRBD2 (5 bases). CDR3 length equals 17 residues. V was pared by 0 bases and J by 5 bases, with 19 bases between. CDR1 and CDR2 (germline): SEHNR, FQNEAQ (reference sequence). As DNA, the CDR3 is TGTGCCAGCAGCTTAGCCCCGGATCGGGGAGCGCGGGAGACCCAGTACTTC. Protein product: CASSLAPDRGARETQYF.

There are many counts of this clonotype. The chain has TRBV7-2 and TRBJ2-7; 8 nucleotides agree with TRBD1. Germline assignment: CDR1 SGHTA and CDR2 FQGNSA. The CDR3 consists of 13 residues. With V trimmed by 5 bases and J by 3 bases, 3 bases remained unmatched. CDR3 loop: CASSTGGHYEQYF. CDR3 bases: TGTGCCAGCAGCACAGGGGGGCACTACGAGCAGTACTTC.

This clonotype was detected ten times or more. This rearrangement joins TRBV2 to TRBJ2-7, with 8 bases matching TRBD1. V trimming: 1 base; J trimming: 2 bases; junction bases outside the gene matches: 16. The length of the CDR3 is 19 residues. Germline-derived CDR1 and CDR2 are SNHLY and FYNNEI. The CDR3 sequence: CASSEGLIGTTGVPYEQYF. The CDR3 coding sequence is TGTGCCAGCAGTGAAGGGCTAATAGGGACGACAGGGGTACCCTACGAGCAGTACTTC.

The V gene is TRBV5-5, the J gene TRBJ2-6; D remains ambiguous. Trimming cost V 2 bases and J 0 bases, with 12 bases left between them. The germline CDR1 and CDR2 sequences are SGHKS and YYEKEE (reference sequence). This CDR3 comprises 17 residues. CDR3: CASSFLGSTSGANVLTF. CDR3 in DNA: TGTGCCAGCAGCTTTTTGGGATCAACCTCTGGGGCCAACGTCCTGACTTTC.

In its sample, this clonotype was seen many times. This chain uses TRBV25-1 with TRBJ2-5; D may be TRBD2 (6 bases). The V gene's germline CDR1 is MGHDK and CDR2 SYGVNS. The CDR3 covers 16 residues. V was pared by 1 base and J by 0 bases, with 12 bases between. The CDR3: CASSEFGGRDQETQYF. The CDR3 nucleotides read TGTGCCAGCAGTGAATTCGGGGGACGGGACCAAGAGACCCAGTACTTC. Drawing the rest from reference TRBV25-1 and TRBJ2-5, the complete variable domain is EADIYQTPRYLVIGTGKKITLECSQTMGHDKMYWYQQDPGMELHLIHYSYGVNSTEKGDLSSESTVSRIRTEHFPLTLESARPSHTSQYLCASSEFGGRDQETQYFGPGTRLLVL.